Below, one T cell receptor (beta chain) is given with its context. The target antigen is unknown. The sample belongs to a study of T cell responses to AZD1222 COVID-19 vaccine. Findings and caveats of the study: Mapped onto spike, vaccine-associated CD4 TCRs spanned it and were dominant at 160-218 and 743-854. Per reports, nearly half of all spike-specific TCRs target regions that are unmutated in variants.

The protocol was immunoSEQ multiplex PCR, while the TCRdb copy is restricted to in-frame clones and leaves out a portion. This table holds some 86,000 clones, roughly nine tenths found once. Second doses that came at about 4 or about 12 weeks were put together. Germline V gene sequence: CDR1 MNHEY, CDR2 SVGAGI. Trimming took 5 bases from V and 5 from J, leaving 16 bases between them. This CDR3 region has 15 residues. The sample here was peripheral blood, taken 28 days after the second AZD1222 dose. This clonotype originated in an adult who received the AZD1222 COVID-19 vaccine. V gene TRBV6-5 combines with J gene TRBJ2-1; the D gene is possibly TRBD1 (7 bases). The CDR3 is CASSKSQGGNNEQFF. The CDR3 bases are TGTGCCAGCAGTAAGAGCCAGGGGGGAAACAATGAGCAGTTCTTC.